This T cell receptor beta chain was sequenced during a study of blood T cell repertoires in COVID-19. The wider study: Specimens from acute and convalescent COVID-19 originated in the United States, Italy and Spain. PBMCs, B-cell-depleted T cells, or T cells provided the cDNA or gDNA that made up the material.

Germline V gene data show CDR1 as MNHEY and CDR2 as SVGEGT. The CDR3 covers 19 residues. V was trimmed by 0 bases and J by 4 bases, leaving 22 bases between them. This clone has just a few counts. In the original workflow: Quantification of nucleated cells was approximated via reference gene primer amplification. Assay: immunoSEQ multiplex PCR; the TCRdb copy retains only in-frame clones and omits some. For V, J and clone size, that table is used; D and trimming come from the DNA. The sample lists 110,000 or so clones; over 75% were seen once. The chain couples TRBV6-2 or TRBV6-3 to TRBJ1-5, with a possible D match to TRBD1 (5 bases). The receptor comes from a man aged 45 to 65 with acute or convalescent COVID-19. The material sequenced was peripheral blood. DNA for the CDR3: TGTGCCAGCAGTTACTCCCGACAGAAACTATATCTGGGGAATCAGCCCCAGCATTTT. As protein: CASSYSRQKLYLGNQPQHF.